Below, one T cell receptor beta chain is given with its context. Trimming at V came to 7 bases and at J to 2 bases, leaving 4 bases not matched to a gene. This CDR3 has 13 residues. CDR1 SNHLY and CDR2 FYNNEI come from the germline V gene. Using immunoSEQ multiplex PCR, the repertoire was profiled, and TCRdb retains in-frame clones only, with some absent. The sample gives about 160,000 clones, about 90% of which show up once; approximately 3.7% is in the top ten. The sample originates from a study of blood T cell repertoires in COVID-19. Across the study: Samples taken during acute and convalescent COVID-19 were collected in the United States, Italy and Spain.

The participants were between about 18 and 89 years old and came from 20 to 30 US areas. Clinical histories supplied by participants themselves formed the basis of cohort assignment. The chain carries TRBV2 and TRBJ1-1; 7 nucleotides match TRBD1. Sequencing was carried out using PBMCs or T cells enriched from blood (not recorded which). This receptor was obtained from a woman in her forties who had been exposed to COVID-19. The chain's CDR3 is CASIHRGNTEAFF. The CDR3 DNA is TGTGCCAGCATACACAGGGGAAACACTGAAGCTTTCTTT.